Listed below are T cell receptor beta chains from one sample, sequenced in a study of blood T cell repertoires in COVID-19. The repertoire was sequenced with immunoSEQ multiplex PCR; TCRdb's copy has only in-frame clones and lacks some. This table holds more than 200,000 clones, about 88% found once. Sequenced material: peripheral blood. The receptors shown here come from a woman aged 40 to 50 who had recovered from COVID-19. The conserved cysteine and the conserved F or W are not part of the CDR3 here.

j_call v_call cdr3_aa
TRBJ2-7 TRBV19 ASSIVGGPYEQY
TRBJ1-3 TRBV9 ASSASPGGSSGNTIY
TRBJ2-7 TRBV15 ATSIRQGSVSYEQY
TRBJ2-5 TRBV11-1 ASSSGYGETQY
TRBJ2-3 TRBV7-9 ASSSRRGGTDTQY
TRBJ2-7 TRBV5-7 ASSLRGQGTYEQY
TRBJ1-5 TRBV6-5 ASQSWGGNQPQH
TRBJ2-2 TRBV2 ASRRWSTGELF
TRBJ2-1 TRBV7-6 ASSFSSGYYNEQF
TRBJ2-5 TRBV21-1 ASGTPPRWETQY
TRBJ1-2 TRBV12-3/TRBV12-4 ASSLDRNYGYT
TRBJ2-5 TRBV27 ASSPTGLAPY
TRBJ2-6 TRBV13 ASSLGQGEVNVLT
TRBJ1-2 TRBV25-1 ASSATGGLTNYGYT
TRBJ1-5 TRBV4-2 ASSQGVGRVINQPQH
TRBJ2-1 TRBV6-2/TRBV6-3 ASSPGQIYNEQF
TRBJ2-7 TRBV10-1 AVEHFYEQY
TRBJ1-3 TRBV7-2 ASSAEGAFPGNTIY
TRBJ1-2 TRBV7-9 ASSLVRGGPKMGYT
TRBJ2-7 TRBV30 AWSVRVDYEQY
TRBJ2-1 TRBV9 ASSVGEAAYNEQF
TRBJ2-3 TRBV6-6 ASILSGAHTDTQY
TRBJ1-2 TRBV5-8 ASSLAVHGYT
TRBJ2-7 TRBV11-2 ASSRGAGGYASYEQY
TRBJ1-2 TRBV9 ASSAHQGIRGYT
TRBJ2-6 TRBV27 ASSPWRAGDSGANVLT
TRBJ2-7 TRBV27 ASSLGRVYEQY
TRBJ2-3 TRBV5-1 ASSFLADTDTQY
TRBJ1-5 TRBV19 ASSITATLGGGLGNQPQH
TRBJ1-6 TRBV19 ASSSSGAGNSPLH
TRBJ2-3 TRBV3-1/TRBV3-2 ASSPLGRGGPDTQY
TRBJ1-4 TRBV11-2 ASSPTGGNEKLF
TRBJ2-1 TRBV3-1/TRBV3-2 ASSQGTTGHEQF
TRBJ1-4 TRBV28 ASSLDSAGINEKLF
TRBJ1-2 TRBV7-2 ASSLGRNYGYT
TRBJ1-6 TRBV19 ASSIPRRYNSPLH
TRBJ2-2 TRBV4-3 ASSQDPQGGSGELF
TRBJ1-5 TRBV19 ASSLNRDRVLSQPQH
TRBJ1-3 TRBV3-1/TRBV3-2 ASSHRGSGNTIY
TRBJ1-6 TRBV6-5 ASSYSSSYVLH
TRBJ1-3 TRBV9 ASSPRDRPFSGNTIY
TRBJ2-7 TRBV15 ATSRDLTGLFSHEQY
TRBJ1-6 TRBV5-1 ASSILRQGFSSPLH
TRBJ1-1 TRBV7-3 ASSLKRLNTEAF
TRBJ2-1 TRBV5-1 ASSLSPGEGSDNEQF
TRBJ1-6 TRBV27 ASSPPRGTRSPLH
TRBJ1-3 TRBV28 ASNIQGEGSGNTIY
TRBJ2-1 TRBV7-9 ASSASGTDEQF